These 32 T cell receptor beta chains originate from one sample sequenced in a study of CD8 T cells in Susac syndrome (dated by TCRdb to between 2017 and 2020). Libraries were constructed by the immunoSEQ multiplex PCR assay. RNA was extracted with the RNeasy kit and roughly 0.45 to 1 ug was reverse transcribed using random hexamers. TCRdb handled the public reads itself, with Q25 trimming in fastp and clone calling in MiXCR, and kept productive beta chains. Entries are consolidated by CDR3 protein sequence, retaining the most common genes and DNA. Present in this sample are about 190,000 distinct CDR3 sequences, 90% to 95% of which were seen just once. Around 0.096% of the sample rests with the top ten. Sequencing was carried out using CD4+ T cells from PBMCs. The receptors were sampled from a human donor in good health.

This clonotype has just one count. At one end the junction does not follow the germline gene, possibly because of a read error. V gene TRBV20-1 combines with J gene TRBJ2-5; 8 positions match TRBD2. The CDR3 covers 14 residues. CDR1 is DFQATT, CDR2 SNEGSKA, per germline (reference sequence). CDR3 in amino acids: CSAPRLAGVEAQYF. CDR3 bases: TGCAGTGCTCCCCGGCTAGCGGGTGTAGAGGCCCAGTACTTC.

The chain carries TRBV20-1 and TRBJ2-1; 10 bases agree with TRBD2. Germline CDR1 DFQATT, CDR2 SNEGSKA (reference sequence). This CDR3 has 12 residues. Unmatched junction bases numbered 2, after V lost 5 bases and J lost 7 bases. The CDR3 bases are TGCAGTGCTCGTAGCGGGGGGAATGAGCAGTTCTTC. Its translation is CSARSGGNEQFF.

This clonotype was observed once. This chain uses TRBV2 with TRBJ1-1; 10 bases match TRBD1. V lost 7 bases and J lost 2; bases outside the gene matches: 4. CDR3 length: 14 residues. Germline values: CDR1 SNHLY, CDR2 FYNNEI. The CDR3 is CASTGDRGNTEAFF. The CDR3 nucleotides are TGTGCCAGCACTGGGGACAGGGGAAACACTGAAGCTTTCTTT. The variable domain in full, with the rest retrieved from reference TRBV2 and TRBJ1-1, is EPEVTQTPSHQVTQMGQEVILRCVPISNHLYFYWYRQILGQKVEFLVSFYNNEISEKSEIFDDQFSVERPDGSNFTLKIRSTKLEDSAMYFCASTGDRGNTEAFFGQGTRLTVV.

The rearrangement links TRBV4-2 to TRBJ1-2, with a weak D call TRBD1 (5 bases). Looked up from germline, CDR1 is LGHNA and CDR2 is YNFKEQ. Deletions cut 1 base from V and 7 bases from J, with 16 bases between. This CDR3 is 15 amino acids long. CDR3 residues: CASSQAQEGLTGYTF. The CDR3 DNA follows: TGTGCCAGCAGCCAAGCTCAGGAGGGGCTGACTGGCTACACCTTC.

V and J are TRBV9 and TRBJ2-5; weak D call: TRBD2 (6 bases). V was pared by 0 bases and J by 1 base, with 13 bases between. Germline V lookup: CDR1 SGDLS, CDR2 YYNGEE. The CDR3 sequence is 16 residues long. In nucleotides, the CDR3 is TGTGCCAGCAGCGTAGGCCCTTGGGGACTCCAAGAGACCCAGTACTTC. Amino acid sequence: CASSVGPWGLQETQYF.

This clonotype came up once. This chain connects TRBV10-3 to TRBJ1-3; D remains ambiguous. Germline CDR1 reads ENHRY; CDR2 reads SYGVKD. V was clipped by 4 bases and J by 2 bases, with 0 bases between them. The CDR3 consists of 11 residues. This CDR3 is CAISAGNTIYF. CDR3 nucleotide sequence: TGTGCCATCAGTGCTGGAAACACCATATATTTT.

The CDR3 nucleotides read TGTGCCAGCAGCAGGGGGGGTCTCTACGAGCAGTACGTC. This gives the protein CASSRGGLYEQYV. J is TRBJ2-7 and V is TRBV6-2 or TRBV6-3; D might be TRBD1 or TRBD2, each matching 7 bases. The germline V gene encodes CDR1 MNHEY and CDR2 SVGEGT. The CDR3 covers 13 residues. V lost 6 bases, J lost 3 bases, and 12 bases lay in between.

V usage is TRBV7-9 and J usage is TRBJ2-2; D uncertain. The CDR3 has 14 residues. The germline gives CDR1 SEHNR, CDR2 FQNEAQ (reference sequence). V lost 2 bases, J lost 5 bases, and 9 bases lay in between. The CDR3 DNA reads TGTGCCAGCAGCTTACCTGGGCCAACCGGGGAGCTGTTTTTT. This gives the protein CASSLPGPTGELFF.

The chain recombines TRBV11-2 with TRBJ1-3, with 7 positions matching TRBD1. Germline CDR1 SGHAT, CDR2 FQNNGV. The CDR3 runs to 13 residues. J was trimmed by 6 bases and V by 3 bases; bases with no gene match: 2. This CDR3 reads CASSFTGENTIYF. DNA of the CDR3: TGTGCCAGCAGCTTTACAGGGGAAAACACCATATATTTT.

The DNA for the CDR3 is TGCGCCAGCAGACTAGCGGGGGCTAGCACAGATACGCAGTATTTT. It translates to CASRLAGASTDTQYF. The chain carries TRBV5-1 and TRBJ2-3; 11 bases fit TRBD2. The CDR3 has 15 amino acids. V was pared by 5 bases and J by 0 bases, with 2 bases of the junction left unmatched. Germline CDR1 SGHRS, CDR2 YFSETQ.

The V gene is TRBV7-9, the J gene TRBJ1-2; D may be TRBD1 (6 bases). Germline CDR1 SEHNR, CDR2 FQNEAQ (reference sequence). V was trimmed by 1 base and J by 6 bases, leaving 15 bases between them. The CDR3 has 15 amino acids. CDR3 DNA sequence: TGTGCCAGCAGCTTAGGAACAGGGTTGGAGGATGGCTACACCTTC. Encoded protein: CASSLGTGLEDGYTF.

V is TRBV29-1 and J is TRBJ1-1; 8 bases line up with TRBD1. The junction had 10 bases not matched to a gene; V was cut back by 3 bases and J by 4 bases. The CDR3 is 15 amino acids. From germline, CDR1 is SQVTM and CDR2 ANQGSEA. The CDR3 loop reads CSVELARGRATEAFF. Here the CDR3 DNA reads TGCAGCGTTGAGTTGGCCAGGGGGCGAGCCACTGAAGCTTTCTTT.

The chain is built from TRBV2 and TRBJ1-5, with D hard to call. V lost 6 bases to trimming and J lost 7 bases, with 10 bases between them. The CDR3 runs to 12 residues. Germline loops: CDR1 SNHLY, CDR2 FYNNEI. The CDR3 nucleotides are TGTGCCAGCAGCTCCTGGGCACAGCCCCAGCATTTT. Translating it yields CASSSWAQPQHF.

Here the CDR3 DNA reads TGTGCCAGCAGTCCGGGACAGGGGTTTTGGGGGGCCAACGTCCTGACTTTC. It codes for CASSPGQGFWGANVLTF. The V call is TRBV6-1, the J call TRBJ2-6; 10 nucleotides agree with TRBD1. CDR1 and CDR2 from the germline V gene are MNHNS and SASEGT. There are 17 residues in the CDR3. J lost 4 bases, V lost 5 bases, and 8 bases had no gene match.

The chain combines TRBV29-1 with TRBJ1-2; D remains unclear. The length of the CDR3 is 12 residues. The germline V gene encodes CDR1 SQVTM and CDR2 ANQGSEA. The ends were cut back, 6 bases at V and 2 bases at J, with 10 bases in the middle. CDR3 region: CSVPETNYGYTF. The CDR3 coding sequence is TGCAGCGTCCCGGAGACCAACTATGGCTACACCTTC.

The chain carries TRBV12-3 or TRBV12-4 and TRBJ2-3; unclear D gene. The CDR3 sequence is 15 residues long. Trimming left V 6 bases short and J 2 bases short, with 15 bases between. The CDR3 protein is CASRAPTPYTDTQYF. CDR3 nucleotide sequence: TGTGCCAGCAGGGCTCCGACCCCTTACACAGATACGCAGTATTTT.

The rearrangement links TRBV3-1 to TRBJ1-1, with D unclear. V lost 2 bases, J lost 6 bases, and 10 bases lay in between. This CDR3 has 13 residues. Germline V gene sequence: CDR1 LGHDT, CDR2 YNNKEL (reference sequence). CDR3 residues: CASSQTPRPEAFF. The CDR3 bases are TGTGCCAGCAGCCAAACCCCAAGACCTGAAGCTTTCTTT.

This chain connects TRBV11-1 to TRBJ2-2; weak D call: TRBD2 (6 bases). Per germline, CDR1 SGHAT and CDR2 FQDESV (reference sequence). V was trimmed by 5 bases and J by 4 bases, leaving 14 bases between them. The CDR3 covers 15 residues. CDR3 coding DNA: TGTGCCAGCAGCCCCCGGGGGACCTTCACCGGGGAGCTGTTTTTT. Translating gives CASSPRGTFTGELFF.

The V call is TRBV7-8, the J call TRBJ2-3; no definite D call. The length of the CDR3 is 16 residues. Germline values: CDR1 SGHVS, CDR2 FQNEAQ. Deletions cut 3 bases from V and 1 base from J, with 14 bases between. Here the CDR3 reads CASSLADLARTDTQYF. The DNA for the CDR3 is TGTGCCAGCAGCTTGGCAGACTTAGCCCGCACAGATACGCAGTATTTT.

This clonotype has a single count. The V and J genes are TRBV20-1 and TRBJ2-7, with D perhaps TRBD1 (6 bases). Germline CDR1 and CDR2: DFQATT and SNEGSKA (reference sequence). The CDR3 covers 12 residues. The V end was cut by 4 bases, the J end by 3 bases, with 10 bases between. CDR3 DNA sequence: TGCAGTGCTAAGTTAGGGGGCTACGAGCAGTACTTC. Its protein product is CSAKLGGYEQYF.

The chain uses TRBV7-2 and TRBJ1-1; D possibly corresponds to TRBD1 (5 bases). Trimming stripped 5 bases from V and 6 bases from J, with 13 bases between. From germline, CDR1 is SGHTA and CDR2 FQGNSA. The CDR3 sequence is 13 residues long. CDR3 coding DNA: TGTGCCAGCAGCCAGGGAGGGAGCCCTGAAGCTTTCTTT. Its translation is CASSQGGSPEAFF.

The J gene is TRBJ1-1, the V gene TRBV5-1; 7 bases align to TRBD1. The CDR3 is made up of 17 amino acids. Germline assignment: CDR1 SGHRS and CDR2 YFSETQ. Trimming took 3 bases from V and 1 from J; bases not matched to a gene: 12. This CDR3 reads CASSSEGRGLRNTEAFF. The CDR3 region has the DNA TGCGCCAGCAGCTCCGAGGGAAGGGGGCTCAGGAACACTGAAGCTTTCTTT.

The chain couples TRBV15 to TRBJ1-2; tentative D call: TRBD1 (6 bases). Deletions cut 0 bases from V and 4 bases from J, with 9 bases between. Germline CDR1 LNHNV, CDR2 YYDKDF (reference sequence). The CDR3 loop spans 14 amino acids. CDR3 sequence: CATSRDPRGYGYTF. CDR3 DNA: TGTGCCACCAGCAGAGATCCCAGGGGCTATGGCTACACCTTC.

This clonotype was observed a single time. The rearrangement uses TRBV10-3 and TRBJ1-2; TRBD1 might be the D (5 bases). The CDR3 loop spans 13 amino acids. Trimming removed 10 bases at V and 6 bases at J, with 18 bases between. Germline V gene data show CDR1 as ENHRY and CDR2 as SYGVKD. The CDR3 coding sequence is TGTGCCAAAAGAAAGACAGAATCGGATGGCTACACCTTC. It yields the protein CAKRKTESDGYTF.

The chain employs TRBV19 and TRBJ1-6, with TRBD1 identical over 8 bases. The J segment lost 6 bases and the V segment lost 6 bases, leaving 4 bases of the junction unmatched. The CDR3 is made up of 14 amino acids. Germline lookup yields CDR1 LNHDA and CDR2 SQIVND (reference sequence). The CDR3 loop reads CASRDRATNSPLHF. The DNA for the CDR3 is TGTGCCAGTAGGGACAGGGCGACTAATTCACCCCTCCACTTT.

V usage is TRBV23-1 and J usage is TRBJ1-1, with 8 bases that match TRBD1. TRBV23-1 is sorted into the ORF group, with uncertain function. Trimming at V came to 0 bases and at J to 1 base, leaving 4 bases not matched to a gene. The length of the CDR3 is 16 residues. The CDR3 DNA reads as TGCGCCAGCAGTCAATCCCCAGGGGGCGGGAACACTGAAGCTTTCTTT. Its translation is CASSQSPGGGNTEAFF.

The V and J genes are TRBV20-1 and TRBJ2-5, with D possibly TRBD2 on 6 matching bases. V was cut by 6 bases and J by 2 bases, with 22 bases left in between. Looked up from germline, CDR1 is DFQATT and CDR2 is SNEGSKA (reference sequence). There are 16 residues in the CDR3. This CDR3 reads CSASNLIRGRQETQYF. As DNA, the CDR3 is TGCAGTGCCTCCAACCTCATCCGGGGGAGACAAGAGACCCAGTACTTC.

The chain employs TRBV4-1 and TRBJ2-5; a possible D gene is TRBD2 (5 bases). CDR1 MGHRA and CDR2 YSYEKL come from the germline V gene. CDR3 size: 14 residues. V was clipped by 1 base and J by 5 bases, with 11 bases between them. CDR3 amino acids: CASSQVASRETQYF. The CDR3 DNA follows: TGCGCCAGCAGCCAAGTGGCTAGCAGGGAGACCCAGTACTTC.

This clonotype has only one observation. The CDR3 nucleotides are TGTGCCAGCACCTTTAAAGGGTCCACCATCCCCTACGAGCAGTACGTC. Its translation is CASTFKGSTIPYEQYV. This chain joins TRBV5-6 and TRBJ2-7, with unresolved D. Germline CDR1 reads SGHDT; CDR2 reads YYEEEE. This CDR3 is 16 amino acids long. Trimming removed 6 bases from V and 2 bases from J, with 21 bases in between.

The chain couples TRBV3-1 to TRBJ2-5; 8 nucleotides line up with TRBD1. The V gene end was trimmed by 3 bases and the J gene end by 0 bases; junction bases not matched to a gene: 3. From germline, CDR1 is LGHDT and CDR2 YNNKEL (reference sequence). CDR3 length: 15 residues. CDR3: CASSQNRGYQETQYF. The CDR3, as DNA: TGTGCCAGCAGCCAGAACAGGGGGTACCAAGAGACCCAGTACTTC.

V gene TRBV4-2 combines with J gene TRBJ1-1; no reliable D call. There are 15 residues in the CDR3. The germline V gene encodes CDR1 LGHNA and CDR2 YNFKEQ. The V end was cut by 8 bases, the J end by 1 base, with 17 bases between. This CDR3 is CASYDEGSRNTEAFF. The CDR3 nucleotides read TGTGCCAGCTACGACGAGGGCTCGAGGAACACTGAAGCTTTCTTT.

The chain is built from TRBV5-4 and TRBJ1-5; D is unresolved. Trimming shortened V by 1 base and J by 3 bases, and 8 bases separated the two germline ends. The CDR3 loop spans 14 amino acids. From germline, CDR1 is SGHNT and CDR2 YYREEE (reference sequence). The CDR3 reads CASSLQGHNQPQHF. In DNA form, the CDR3 reads TGTGCCAGCAGCTTGCAAGGTCACAATCAGCCCCAGCATTTT.